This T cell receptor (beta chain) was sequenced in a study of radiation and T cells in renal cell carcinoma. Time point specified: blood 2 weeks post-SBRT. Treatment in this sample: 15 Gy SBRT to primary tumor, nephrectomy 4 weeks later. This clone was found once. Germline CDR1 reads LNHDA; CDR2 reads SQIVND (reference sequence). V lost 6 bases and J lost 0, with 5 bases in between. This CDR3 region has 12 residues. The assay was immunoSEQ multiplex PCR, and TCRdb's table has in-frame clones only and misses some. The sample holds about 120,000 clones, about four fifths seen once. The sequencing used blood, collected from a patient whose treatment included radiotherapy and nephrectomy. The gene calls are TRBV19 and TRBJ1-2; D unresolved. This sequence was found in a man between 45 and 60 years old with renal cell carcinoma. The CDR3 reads CASRRANYGYTF. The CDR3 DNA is TGTGCCAGTAGGAGAGCTAACTATGGCTACACCTTC.